The rows below give T cell receptor beta chains drawn from one sample of a study of T cells in localized non-small cell lung cancer. Sequencing was performed with immunoSEQ multiplex PCR; in TCRdb, only in-frame clones are kept and a portion is missing. The sample contains 65,000 to 80,000 clones, 65% to 85% of which appear only once. Sequenced here: peripheral blood, sampled before any cancer treatment. Source of these receptors: a female donor over 55 with stage I lung adenocarcinoma. The CDR3 runs from the conserved cysteine through the conserved F or W. The D gene is left open where the match is weak. Expanded clones are given a class, and other clones once, few, many or no size at all.

.	TRBV27	.	TRBJ1-5	TGTGCCAGCAGTTTAAACCGGAATCAGCCCCAGCATTTT	CASSLNRNQPQHF
.	TRBV2	.	TRBJ2-5	TGTGCCAGCAGTGGGGCCATGCAAGAGACCCAGTACTTC	CASSGAMQETQYF
.	TRBV7-2	.	TRBJ2-3	TGTGCCAGCAGCTTAGAGCCCCGGGATACGCAGTATTTT	CASSLEPRDTQYF
.	TRBV5-1	TRBD1	TRBJ2-5	TGCGCCAGCAGCTTAATGACAGGGAACCAAGAGACCCAGTACTTC	CASSLMTGNQETQYF
.	TRBV19	.	TRBJ1-5	TGTGCCAGTAGTTCCCGAGGGGAAGCCAATCAGCCCCAGCATTTT	CASSSRGEANQPQHF
.	TRBV7-9	.	TRBJ2-7	TGTGCCAGCAGCCACAATTGGGACGAGCAGTACTTC	CASSHNWDEQYF
.	TRBV7-2	TRBD2	TRBJ2-7	TGTGCCAGCAGCTTCAGCGGGATCGGAGACGAGCAGTACTTC	CASSFSGIGDEQYF
.	TRBV19	.	TRBJ1-2	TGTGCCAGTAGTATAACGACAGGAACAAACTATGGCTACACCTTC	CASSITTGTNYGYTF
.	TRBV11-3	TRBD1	TRBJ2-7	TGTGCCAGCAGCCCCGGGACAGGGGGCTTCGAGCAGTACTTC	CASSPGTGGFEQYF
.	TRBV6-5	.	TRBJ1-1	TGTGCCAGCAGTCCCTTCGACGCGCGGAAGACTGAAGCTTTCTTT	CASSPFDARKTEAFF
.	TRBV4-1	.	TRBJ2-1	TGCGCCAGCAGCCAAACCTCAAACCGGGGAGGCAATGAGCAGTTCTTC	CASSQTSNRGGNEQFF
.	TRBV6-5	TRBD2	TRBJ2-3	TGTGCAAGCGGGAGGGCAACAGATACGCAGTATTTT	CASGRATDTQYF
.	TRBV5-8	TRBD1	TRBJ1-1	TGTGCCAGCAGACCCAGGGGGCAGACTGAAGCTTTCTTT	CASRPRGQTEAFF
.	TRBV5-4	.	TRBJ2-2	TGTGCCAGCAGCTTGCCTTACGGGGGCGAGAAGGTCGGGGAGCTGTTTTTT	CASSLPYGGEKVGELFF
.	TRBV19	TRBD1	TRBJ1-6	TGTGCCAGTAGTATTCAGGGGGAAACTTCACCCCTCCACTTT	CASSIQGETSPLHF
.	TRBV7-2	TRBD1	TRBJ1-2	TGTGCCAGCAGCTCTGCCGGGACAGGCTGGGCCTATGGCTACACCTTC	CASSSAGTGWAYGYTF
few	TRBV7-9	TRBD2	TRBJ2-7	TGTGCCAGCAGCGCCACTAGCGGGAGCTCCTACGAGCAGTACTTC	CASSATSGSSYEQYF
.	TRBV9	.	TRBJ2-3	TGTGCCAGCAGCCCGCGGGATCAGGGTGCAGATACGCAGTATTTT	CASSPRDQGADTQYF
.	TRBV19	.	TRBJ1-1	TGTGCCAGTAGTATAGGACAAAAGAACACTGAAGCTTTCTTT	CASSIGQKNTEAFF
.	TRBV7-2	.	TRBJ1-2	TGTGCCAGCACCATTACGGAGGGCGGGGGCTACACCTTC	CASTITEGGGYTF
.	TRBV6-1	TRBD1	TRBJ1-2	TGTGCCAGCAGTGAAGCGAGGGACAGCTACTATGGCTACACCTTC	CASSEARDSYYGYTF
few	TRBV4-2	.	TRBJ2-2	TGTGCCAGCCAAATGTCCCCAGCATCGAACACCGGGGAGCTGTTTTTT	CASQMSPASNTGELFF
.	TRBV5-1	.	TRBJ1-4	TGCGCCAGCAGCCGCACTGCAACTAATGAAAAACTGTTTTTT	CASSRTATNEKLFF
.	TRBV6-6	.	TRBJ1-2	TGTGCCAGCAGTTACGCTACTCACTATGGCTACACCTTC	CASSYATHYGYTF
.	TRBV4-3	.	TRBJ1-3	TGCGCCAGTAGGCCCGACAGAGCGGGAAACACCATATATTTT	CASRPDRAGNTIYF
.	TRBV6-5	TRBD2	TRBJ2-3	TGTGCCAGCAGAGCCCAGCGGGGCGTCACAGATACGCAGTATTTT	CASRAQRGVTDTQYF
.	TRBV29-1	.	TRBJ2-7	TGCAGCGTTGAAGTGGTTGAGGCAGTCGAGCAGTACTTC	CSVEVVEAVEQYF
medium-sized	TRBV6-5	TRBD1	TRBJ1-2	TGTGCCAGCAGGACAGGGGGAGGTAACTATGGCTACACCTTC	CASRTGGGNYGYTF
.	TRBV6-5	.	TRBJ2-2	TGTGCCAGCAGAAAAAAGTGGCGGAGGGCGGGGGAGCTGTTTTTT	CASRKKWRRAGELFF
.	TRBV10-3	TRBD1	TRBJ2-5	TGTGCCATCGGGCCAGGGGGCGGCCAAGAGACCCAGTACTTC	CAIGPGGGQETQYF
.	TRBV6-1	TRBD1	TRBJ1-6	TGTGCCAGCAGGGAGGACAGGAGATATAATTCACCCCTCCACTTT	CASREDRRYNSPLHF
.	TRBV4-3	.	TRBJ2-5	TGCGCCAGCAGCCAAGGAAGGGGGAGCGGGATGGAGACCCAGTACTTC	CASSQGRGSGMETQYF
.	TRBV9	.	TRBJ2-2	TGTGCCAGCAGCGCATCCACAGTTATCTCGAACACCGGGGAGCTGTTTTTT	CASSASTVISNTGELFF
.	TRBV5-1	.	TRBJ1-1	TGCGCCAGCAGCTTGACGGGGTCGGGCACTGAAGCTTTCTTT	CASSLTGSGTEAFF
.	TRBV7-9	.	TRBJ2-5	TGTGCCAGCAGCTTCGGGACAACACACCAAGAGACCCAGTACTTC	CASSFGTTHQETQYF
.	TRBV5-4	.	TRBJ2-5	TGTGCCAGCACTTCTGCCGAAAGCGGTCAAGAGACCCAGTACTTC	CASTSAESGQETQYF
.	TRBV6-1	.	TRBJ1-2	TGTGCCAGCAGTGCGGGACGGCTTAACTATGGCTACACCTTC	CASSAGRLNYGYTF
.	TRBV2	.	TRBJ1-6	TGTGCCAGCAGCTCAGGGTCCTCCTATAATTCACCCCTCCACTTT	CASSSGSSYNSPLHF
.	TRBV14	.	TRBJ2-3	TGTGCCAGCAGCCCTCTTATGGCCGGATCGGGGAATACGCAGTATTTT	CASSPLMAGSGNTQYF
.	TRBV7-9	TRBD1	TRBJ1-1	TGTGCCAGCAGCCCCCAGACAGGGGGAGGGGTTGAAGCTTTCTTT	CASSPQTGGGVEAFF
.	TRBV2	.	TRBJ1-1	TGTGCCAGCAGTGCGGGGCTGACTGAAGCTTTCTTT	CASSAGLTEAFF
.	TRBV5-1	TRBD1	TRBJ1-2	TGCGCCAGCAGCGTCGACAGGGGGCAAGGGTTTGGCTACACCTTC	CASSVDRGQGFGYTF
.	TRBV25-1	.	TRBJ2-3	TGTGCCAGCAGAGGTGGGGGCCACGGGGATACGCAGTATTTT	CASRGGGHGDTQYF
.	TRBV4-2	TRBD1	TRBJ2-7	TGTGCCAGCAGCCGGACAGGGGATCAAGACAACTACGAGCAGTACTTC	CASSRTGDQDNYEQYF
.	TRBV6-5	.	TRBJ1-5	TGTGCCATCCCGGGGGGGGGTCCGGATCAGCCCCAGCATTTT	CAIPGGGPDQPQHF
.	TRBV7-9	.	TRBJ1-1	TGTGCCAGCAGCTTGGGTACGTCTGAAGCTTTCTTT	CASSLGTSEAFF
.	TRBV5-5	.	TRBJ2-7	TGTGCCAGCAGCTTGGGTGCAGGAAACTACGAGCAGTACTTC	CASSLGAGNYEQYF
.	TRBV19	.	TRBJ2-7	TGTGCCAGTAGTAGGGTCCTTGGGTCATACGAGCAGTACTTC	CASSRVLGSYEQYF
.	TRBV5-1	.	TRBJ2-6	TGCGCCAGCAGCTTGGCGTCGGGCTTCGGGGCCAACGTCCTGACTTTC	CASSLASGFGANVLTF
.	TRBV9	.	TRBJ1-2	TGTGCCAGCAGCGCGACTACAGGGATCGGCTACACCTTC	CASSATTGIGYTF
.	TRBV7-2	TRBD2	TRBJ2-7	TGTGCCAGCAGCTCATTAGCGGGCATCTACGAGCAGTACTTC	CASSSLAGIYEQYF